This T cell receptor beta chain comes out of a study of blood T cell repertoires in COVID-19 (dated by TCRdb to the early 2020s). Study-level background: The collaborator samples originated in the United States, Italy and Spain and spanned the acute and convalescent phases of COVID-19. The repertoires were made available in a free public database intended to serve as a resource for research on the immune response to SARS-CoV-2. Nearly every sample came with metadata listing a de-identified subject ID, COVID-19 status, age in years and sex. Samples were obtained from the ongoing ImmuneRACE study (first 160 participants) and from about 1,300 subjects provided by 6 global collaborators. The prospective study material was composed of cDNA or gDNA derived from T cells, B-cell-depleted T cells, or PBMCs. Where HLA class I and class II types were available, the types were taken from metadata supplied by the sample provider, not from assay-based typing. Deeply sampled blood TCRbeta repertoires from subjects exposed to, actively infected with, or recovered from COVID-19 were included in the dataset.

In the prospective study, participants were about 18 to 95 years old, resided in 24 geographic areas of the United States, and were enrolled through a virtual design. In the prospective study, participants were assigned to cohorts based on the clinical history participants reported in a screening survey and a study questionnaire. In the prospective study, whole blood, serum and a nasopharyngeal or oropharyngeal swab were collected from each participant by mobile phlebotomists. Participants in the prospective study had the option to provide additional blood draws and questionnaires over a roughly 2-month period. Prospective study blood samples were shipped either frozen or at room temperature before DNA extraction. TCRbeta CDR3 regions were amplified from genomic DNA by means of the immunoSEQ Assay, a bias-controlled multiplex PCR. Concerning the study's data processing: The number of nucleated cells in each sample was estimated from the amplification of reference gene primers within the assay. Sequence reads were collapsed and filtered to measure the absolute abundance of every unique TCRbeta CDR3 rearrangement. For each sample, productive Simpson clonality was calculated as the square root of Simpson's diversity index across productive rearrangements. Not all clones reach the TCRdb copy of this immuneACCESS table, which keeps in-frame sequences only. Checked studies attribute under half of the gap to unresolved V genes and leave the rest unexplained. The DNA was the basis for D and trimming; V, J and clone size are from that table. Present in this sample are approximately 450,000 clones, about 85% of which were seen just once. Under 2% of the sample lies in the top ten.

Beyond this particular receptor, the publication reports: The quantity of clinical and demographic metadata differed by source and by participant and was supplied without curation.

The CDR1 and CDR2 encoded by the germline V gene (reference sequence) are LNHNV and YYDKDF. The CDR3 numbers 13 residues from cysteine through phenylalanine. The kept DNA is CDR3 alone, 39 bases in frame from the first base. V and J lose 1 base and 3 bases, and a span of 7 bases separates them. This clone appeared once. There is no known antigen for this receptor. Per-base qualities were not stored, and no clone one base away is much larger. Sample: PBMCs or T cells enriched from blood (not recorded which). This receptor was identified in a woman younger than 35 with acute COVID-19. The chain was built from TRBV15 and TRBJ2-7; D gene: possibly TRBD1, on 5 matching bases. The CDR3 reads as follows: CATSRARDYEQYF. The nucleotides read TGTGCCACCAGCAGAGCCAGGGACTACGAGCAGTACTTC.